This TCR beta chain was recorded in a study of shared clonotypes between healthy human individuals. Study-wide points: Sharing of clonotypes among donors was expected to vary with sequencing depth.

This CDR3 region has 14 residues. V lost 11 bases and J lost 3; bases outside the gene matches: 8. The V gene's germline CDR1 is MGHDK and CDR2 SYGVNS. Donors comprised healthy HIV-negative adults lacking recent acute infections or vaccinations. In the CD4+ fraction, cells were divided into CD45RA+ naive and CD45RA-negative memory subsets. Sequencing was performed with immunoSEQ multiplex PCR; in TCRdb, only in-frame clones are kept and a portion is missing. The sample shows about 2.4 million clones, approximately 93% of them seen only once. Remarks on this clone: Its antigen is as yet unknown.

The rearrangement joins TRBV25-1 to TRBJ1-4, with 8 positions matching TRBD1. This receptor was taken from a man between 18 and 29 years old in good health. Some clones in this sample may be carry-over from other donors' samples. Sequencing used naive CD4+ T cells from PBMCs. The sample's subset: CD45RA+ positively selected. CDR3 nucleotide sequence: TGTGCCGGATACAGACAGGGGTCTAATGAAAAACTGTTTTTT. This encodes CAGYRQGSNEKLFF.